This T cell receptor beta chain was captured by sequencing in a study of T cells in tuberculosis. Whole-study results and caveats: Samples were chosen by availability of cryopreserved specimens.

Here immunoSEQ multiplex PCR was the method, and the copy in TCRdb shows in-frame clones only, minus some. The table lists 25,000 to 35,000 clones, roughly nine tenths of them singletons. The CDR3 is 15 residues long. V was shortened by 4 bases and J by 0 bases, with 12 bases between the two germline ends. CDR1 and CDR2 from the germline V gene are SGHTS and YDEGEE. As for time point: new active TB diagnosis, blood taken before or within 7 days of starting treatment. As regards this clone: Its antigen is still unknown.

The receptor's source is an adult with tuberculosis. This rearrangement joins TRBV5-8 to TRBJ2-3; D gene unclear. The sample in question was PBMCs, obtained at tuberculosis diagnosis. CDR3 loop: CASSKSLRSTDTQYF. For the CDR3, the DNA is TGTGCCAGCAGCAAGTCACTCCGCAGCACAGATACGCAGTATTTT. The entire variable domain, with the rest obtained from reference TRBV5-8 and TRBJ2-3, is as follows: EAGVTQSPTHLIKTRGQQATLRCSPISGHTSVYWYQQALGLGLQFLLWYDEGEERNRGNFPPRFSGRQFPNYSSELNVNALELEDSALYLCASSKSLRSTDTQYFGPGTRLTVL.